This TCR beta chain was recovered during a study of graft-versus-host responses after intestinal transplantation. Study as a whole: Recipients uniformly received anti-thymocyte globulin induction, followed by tacrolimus and steroids for three to four years. Study-wide points: GvH clones appeared in recipient marrow, some first in ileum or blood.

The CDR3 loop spans 14 amino acids. Germline lookup yields CDR1 SGHAT and CDR2 FQDESV (reference sequence). With 7 bases removed from V and 2 bases from J, the gap between germline ends came to 14 bases. This clone was found a few times. Irradiated, violet-dye-labeled stimulator cells, around 200,000 in number, were plated with around 200,000 CFSE-labeled responder cells. Sequencing used immunoSEQ multiplex PCR; TCRdb keeps in-frame clones, though not all of them. The data show roughly 4,000 clones, 20% to 25% seen once. This specimen was alloreactive CD4+ T cells from a mixed lymphocyte reaction culture, taken before transplantation. Subset reported: CFSE-low proliferating T cells sorted from roughly six-day pre-transplant mixed lymphocyte reaction (GvH or HvG direction). V usage is TRBV11-1 and J usage is TRBJ2-5, with D unresolved. This TCR derives from a human patient who was an organ donor for intestinal transplantation. The CDR3, as DNA: TGTGCCAGCACCCATATTGGCGGACAAGAGACCCAGTACTTC. As protein: CASTHIGGQETQYF.